The 22 T cell receptor beta chains reported below all come from one sample, sequenced in a study of blood T cell repertoires in COVID-19. Generated by immunoSEQ multiplex PCR, the TCRdb table keeps only in-frame clones and is missing some. The sample lists over 200,000 clones; 88% were seen once. The sequenced sample consisted of peripheral blood. These receptor sequences come from a woman aged 55-69 years with acute or convalescent COVID-19.

The chain joins TRBV5-6 to TRBJ1-3; D perhaps matches TRBD1 (5 bases). CDR1 is SGHDT, CDR2 YYEEEE, per germline. This CDR3 is 14 amino acids long. Between the trimmed V and J ends, which lost 2 bases and 2 bases, there was a span of 8 bases. CDR3 loop: CASSLRGTGNTIYF. In DNA, the CDR3 is TGTGCCAGCAGCTTACGGGGGACTGGAAACACCATATATTTT.

J is TRBJ1-5 and V is TRBV7-2; D perhaps matches TRBD1 (6 bases). The V end lost 5 bases, the J end lost 6 bases, and 11 bases lay between the germline ends. This CDR3 region has 13 residues. Germline assignment: CDR1 SGHTA and CDR2 FQGNSA. The CDR3: CASSEGDIQPQHF. The CDR3 DNA is TGTGCCAGCAGCGAGGGGGATATTCAGCCCCAGCATTTT.

The V and J genes are TRBV7-8 and TRBJ1-6; perhaps TRBD1 as D (6 bases). The CDR3 has 12 amino acids. Trimming cost V 6 bases and J 7 bases, with 7 bases left between them. Germline CDR1 is SGHVS and CDR2 is FQNEAQ. CDR3 DNA: TGTGCCAGCAGAAGGGGGAATTCACCCCTCCACTTT. Residues: CASRRGNSPLHF.

The chain uses TRBV12-3 or TRBV12-4 and TRBJ2-7; D not certain. V was shortened by 6 bases and J by 3 bases, with 6 bases between the two germline ends. The CDR3 sequence is 11 residues long. CDR3 residues: CASSVNYEQYF. The CDR3 DNA reads TGTGCCAGCAGCGTTAACTACGAGCAGTACTTC.

The chain recombines TRBV7-8 with TRBJ1-2; 7 nucleotides agree with TRBD1. Germline V gives CDR1 SGHVS, CDR2 FQNEAQ. The CDR3 sequence is 12 residues long. J gave up 7 bases and V 5 bases, and 4 bases lay outside the gene matches. In DNA form, the CDR3 reads TGTGCCAGCAGCCCCCAGGGGGGTGGCTACACCTTC. Amino acid sequence: CASSPQGGGYTF.

This chain joins TRBV19 and TRBJ2-7; D unclear. V was trimmed by 6 bases and J by 0 bases, leaving 18 bases between them. There are 16 residues in the CDR3. Germline V gene sequence: CDR1 LNHDA, CDR2 SQIVND (reference sequence). In DNA form, the CDR3 reads TGTGCCAGTAGCCCCCTTCCTTCGGCAGGCTCCTACGAGCAGTACTTC. Residues: CASSPLPSAGSYEQYF. Full variable domain (missing parts from reference TRBV19 and TRBJ2-7): DGGITQSPKYLFRKEGQNVTLSCEQNLNHDAMYWYRQDPGQGLRLIYYSQIVNDFQKGDIAEGYSVSREKKESFPLTVTSAQKNPTAFYLCASSPLPSAGSYEQYFGPGTRLTVT.

Regarding this clone: Additional DNA sequences in this sample encode the identical CDR3. This chain uses TRBV18 with TRBJ1-2; D ambiguous. Trimming stripped 6 bases from V and 3 bases from J, with 11 bases between. Per the germline V gene, CDR1 is KGHSH and CDR2 is LQKENI. CDR3 length equals 13 residues. The CDR3 reads CASSPREDYGYTF. The CDR3 coding sequence is TGTGCCAGCTCGCCGAGGGAGGACTATGGCTACACCTTC.

On this clone: An end of the junction does not agree with germline; a read error may underlie this. This chain joins TRBV7-7 and TRBJ2-5; D unresolved. There are 13 residues in the CDR3. Germline values: CDR1 SSHAT, CDR2 FNYEAQ (reference sequence). The CDR3, as DNA: TGTGCTAGCAGCGATTGGAGCGTAGAGACCCAGTACTTC. This gives the protein CASSDWSVETQYF.

V usage is TRBV4-1 and J usage is TRBJ2-1, with TRBD2 identical over 9 bases. V shed 6 bases, J shed 3 bases, and the junction held 9 bases outside the gene matches. CDR1 is MGHRA, CDR2 YSYEKL, per germline. CDR3 length: 16 residues. CDR3 region: CASRPIAGAFYNEQFF. In nucleotides, the CDR3 is TGCGCCAGCAGACCCATAGCGGGGGCCTTCTACAATGAGCAGTTCTTC.

This clone appeared a single time. V is TRBV7-8 and J is TRBJ1-5; maybe TRBD1 (6 bases). Trimming took off 6 bases at V and 4 bases at J, with 10 bases between the two ends. This CDR3 region has 13 residues. Germline values: CDR1 SGHVS, CDR2 FQNEAQ. The CDR3 coding sequence is TGTGCCAGCAGGGAACAGGGAAATCAGCCCCAGCATTTT. Translated, it gives CASREQGNQPQHF. The full variable domain, its missing parts supplied by reference TRBV7-8 and TRBJ1-5, is GAGVSQSPRYKVAKRGQDVALRCDPISGHVSLFWYQQALGQGPEFLTYFQNEAQLDKSGLPSDRFFAERPEGSVSTLKIQRTQQEDSAVYLCASREQGNQPQHFGDGTRLSIL.

V and J are TRBV5-1 and TRBJ1-4; no clear D. Trimming removed 4 bases at V and 4 bases at J, with 14 bases between. This CDR3 has 15 amino acids. Germline V gene data show CDR1 as SGHRS and CDR2 as YFSETQ. The CDR3 region is CASSTLGQNNEKLFF. The CDR3 DNA is TGCGCCAGCAGCACCCTTGGGCAGAATAATGAAAAACTGTTTTTT. The entire variable domain, with the rest obtained from reference TRBV5-1 and TRBJ1-4, is as follows: KAGVTQTPRYLIKTRGQQVTLSCSPISGHRSVSWYQQTPGQGLQFLFEYFSETQRNKGNFPGRFSGRQFSNSRSEMNVSTLELGDSALYLCASSTLGQNNEKLFFGSGTQLSVL.

This clone was found once. The chain couples TRBV6-5 to TRBJ1-6; 10 bases are a match to TRBD1. This CDR3 is 14 amino acids long. Germline V lookup: CDR1 MNHEY, CDR2 SVGAGI. Losses at the gene ends were 6 bases for V and 9 bases for J; bases not matched to a gene: 5. This chain's CDR3 is CASRAGTGASPLHF. Written as DNA, the CDR3 is TGTGCCAGCAGGGCCGGGACAGGGGCTTCACCCCTCCACTTT.

This chain uses TRBV18 with TRBJ2-3; a possible D gene is TRBD1 (5 bases). Per germline, CDR1 KGHSH and CDR2 LQKENI. V was cut by 3 bases and J by 0 bases, with 13 bases left in between. The CDR3 sequence is 16 residues long. The CDR3 loop is CASSPAETVSTDTQYF. The CDR3 DNA is TGTGCCAGCTCACCGGCGGAGACAGTCAGCACAGATACGCAGTATTTT. Using reference TRBV18 and TRBJ2-3 for the parts outside the CDR3, the full variable domain is NAGVMQNPRHLVRRRGQEARLRCSPMKGHSHVYWYRQLPEEGLKFMVYLQKENIIDESGMPKERFSAEFPKEGPSILRIQQVVRGDSAAYFCASSPAETVSTDTQYFGPGTRLTVL.

The table lists this clone with a count of one. The gene calls are TRBV5-1 and TRBJ2-5, with TRBD1 identical over 7 bases. The trim removed 1 base at V and 9 bases at J, leaving 9 bases unmatched. Germline values: CDR1 SGHRS, CDR2 YFSETQ. This CDR3 has 14 amino acids. In DNA, the CDR3 is TGCGCCAGCAGCTTGACAGGGGCCAAGGTGGCCCAGTACTTC. Its protein product is CASSLTGAKVAQYF.

The chain links TRBV3-1 (or the pseudogene TRBV3-2) to TRBJ2-7; 11 bases match TRBD1. V lost 3 bases to trimming and J lost 12 bases; unmatched junction nucleotides: 4. The CDR3 runs 12 residues. Per germline, CDR1 LGHDT and CDR2 YNNKEL (reference sequence). CDR3 DNA: TGTGCCAGCAGCCAGGGGACAGGGGGAAGGTACTTC. Translating it yields CASSQGTGGRYF.

The V and J genes are TRBV28 and TRBJ1-6; 9 bases line up with TRBD1. Germline V gene data show CDR1 as MDHEN and CDR2 as SYDVKM. This CDR3 spans 15 amino acids. The J segment lost 9 bases and the V segment lost 3 bases, leaving 6 bases of the junction unmatched. The DNA for the CDR3 is TGTGCCAGCAGTTTCATGGGACAGGGAGGTTCACCCCTCCACTTT. Encoded protein: CASSFMGQGGSPLHF.

This chain links TRBV10-3 with TRBJ1-2; no definite D call. The CDR3 extends over 15 amino acids. Trimming left V 3 bases short and J 2 bases short, with 13 bases between. Germline CDR1 ENHRY, CDR2 SYGVKD. Written as DNA, the CDR3 is TGTGCCATCAGTGACCCTGGAGGGCAGAACTATGGCTACACCTTC. Amino acid sequence: CAISDPGGQNYGYTF.

The chain recombines TRBV5-1 with TRBJ1-3; perhaps TRBD1 as D (6 bases). CDR1 and CDR2 (germline): SGHRS, YFSETQ. Trimming cost V 1 base and J 3 bases, with 8 bases left between them. This CDR3 has 14 amino acids. The CDR3 nucleotides read TGCGCCAGCAGCTTGACAGGGTATGGAAACACCATATATTTT. Encoded protein: CASSLTGYGNTIYF.

V and J are TRBV3-1 (or the pseudogene TRBV3-2) and TRBJ1-2; unclear D gene. The CDR3 covers 15 residues. Deletions cut 9 bases from V and 7 bases from J, with 24 bases between. Germline V gene data show CDR1 as LGHDT and CDR2 as YNNKEL (reference sequence). The CDR3 reads CASAMHGGKGAGYTF. The CDR3 nucleotides are TGTGCCAGTGCTATGCATGGAGGGAAAGGTGCTGGCTACACCTTC.

The chain combines TRBV3-1 (or the pseudogene TRBV3-2) with TRBJ1-6; 8 bases map to TRBD1. Germline loops: CDR1 LGHDT, CDR2 YNNKEL (reference sequence). This CDR3 is built from 15 residues. The trim removed 2 bases at V and 6 bases at J, leaving 3 bases unmatched. The CDR3 loop reads CASSQRTGTNSPLHF. DNA for the CDR3: TGTGCCAGCAGCCAAAGGACAGGGACTAATTCACCCCTCCACTTT.

The chain recombines TRBV4-3 with TRBJ2-7, with D possibly being TRBD2 (6 bases). Germline V CDR1 and CDR2: LGHNA, YSLEER. V lost 0 bases and J 7 bases, leaving 19 bases between the germline ends. CDR3 length equals 16 residues. CDR3 sequence (DNA): TGCGCCAGCAGCCAAGATAGGGCGGGCCCGGCGGGGGAGCAGTACTTC. Protein product: CASSQDRAGPAGEQYF.

The J gene is TRBJ1-2, the V gene TRBV7-8, with 7 bases matching TRBD1. The V gene's germline CDR1 is SGHVS and CDR2 FQNEAQ. This CDR3 is 12 amino acids long. The J segment lost 5 bases and the V segment lost 5 bases, leaving 2 bases of the junction unmatched. The CDR3 loop is CASSLTGYGYTF. Here the CDR3 DNA reads TGTGCCAGCAGCCTGACAGGGTATGGCTACACCTTC.